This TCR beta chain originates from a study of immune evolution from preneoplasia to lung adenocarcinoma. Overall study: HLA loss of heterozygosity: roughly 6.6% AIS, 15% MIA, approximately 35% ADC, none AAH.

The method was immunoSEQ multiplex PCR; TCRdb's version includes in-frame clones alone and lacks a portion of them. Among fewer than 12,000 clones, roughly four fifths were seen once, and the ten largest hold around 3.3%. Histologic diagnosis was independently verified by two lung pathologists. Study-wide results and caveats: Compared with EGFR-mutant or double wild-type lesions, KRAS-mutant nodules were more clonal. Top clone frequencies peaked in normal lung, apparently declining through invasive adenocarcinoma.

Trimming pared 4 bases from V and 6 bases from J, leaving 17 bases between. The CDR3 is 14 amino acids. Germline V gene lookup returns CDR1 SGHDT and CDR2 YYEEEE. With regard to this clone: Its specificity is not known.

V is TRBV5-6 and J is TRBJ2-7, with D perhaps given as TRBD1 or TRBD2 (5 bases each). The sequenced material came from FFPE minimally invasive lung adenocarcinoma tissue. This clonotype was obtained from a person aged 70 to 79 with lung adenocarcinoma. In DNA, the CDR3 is TGTGCCAGCAGCCTAGGGACGGTCGCGGCCGAGCAGTACTTC. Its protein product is CASSLGTVAAEQYF. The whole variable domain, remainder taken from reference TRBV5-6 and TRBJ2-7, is DAGVTQSPTHLIKTRGQQVTLRCSPKSGHDTVSWYQQALGQGPQFIFQYYEEEERQRGNFPDRFSGHQFPNYSSELNVNALLLGDSALYLCASSLGTVAAEQYFGPGTRLTVT.